Sequencing of this TCR beta chain was carried out in a study of beta chain features in type 1 diabetes. General study findings and limits: Moderately but significantly shorter TCRB CDR3s were found in Type 1 diabetes patients in all four CD4+ subsets.

About this clone: The target antigen is unknown.

The whole isolated RNA underwent reverse transcription, so sequencing captured expressed TCRB transcripts. Produced via immunoSEQ multiplex PCR; TCRdb's table is partial and in-frame only. The sample comprises under 200,000 clones, 10% to 13% of which are singletons, and roughly 0.45% rests with the top ten. The specimen sequenced was central memory CD4+ T cells from blood. This receptor was identified in a man younger than 40 with type 1 diabetes.

The CDR3 coding sequence is TGCAGCCTCAAGACAGGACAAGAGACCCAGTACTTC. The encoded protein is CSLKTGQETQYF. V is TRBV29-1 and J is TRBJ2-5; the D gene is possibly TRBD1 (6 bases). V was trimmed by 8 bases and J by 2 bases, leaving 12 bases between them. This CDR3 contains 12 residues. Germline V lookup: CDR1 SQVTM, CDR2 ANQGSEA.